The 27 T cell receptor beta chains given below trace back to one sample, sequenced in a study of graft-versus-host responses after intestinal transplantation. The protocol was immunoSEQ multiplex PCR, while the TCRdb copy is restricted to in-frame clones and leaves out a portion. The repertoire holds about 100,000 clones, with roughly 90% as singletons. These receptors' antigens are unknown. Specimen: unstimulated CD4+ T cells sorted from spleen or lymph node cells, collected before transplant. These receptors were obtained from a human donor who was the organ donor for an intestinal transplant.

V usage is TRBV10-1 and J usage is TRBJ2-7; D unresolved. Germline loops: CDR1 WNHNN, CDR2 SYGVQD (reference sequence). V was clipped by 5 bases and J by 4 bases, with 9 bases between them. CDR3 length equals 12 residues. This CDR3 is CASSKERYEQYF. CDR3 in DNA: TGCGCCAGCAGTAAAGAGCGATACGAGCAGTACTTC.

This clone was picked up a small number of times. V gene TRBV6-6 combines with J gene TRBJ2-7; D is possibly TRBD1 or TRBD2 (5 bases each). V gave up 5 bases and J gave up 0 bases, with 8 bases separating them. CDR1 and CDR2 from the germline V gene are MNHNY and SVGAGI (reference sequence). The CDR3 runs to 13 residues. The CDR3 loop is CASSEGLSYEQYF. For the CDR3, the DNA is TGTGCCAGCAGTGAGGGGCTCTCCTACGAGCAGTACTTC.

The J gene is TRBJ1-6, the V gene TRBV28; no clear D gene. CDR3 length: 14 amino acids. Germline V lookup: CDR1 MDHEN, CDR2 SYDVKM. V shed 3 bases and J shed 10 bases, with 13 bases lying between them. The chain's CDR3 is CASSFSPLRSPLHF. The CDR3 DNA sequence: TGTGCCAGCAGTTTCTCCCCGCTACGATCACCCCTCCACTTT.

The J gene is TRBJ2-7, the V gene TRBV18, with a tentative D call TRBD1 (6 bases). The germline V and J ends were trimmed by 2 bases and 1 base, with 9 bases remaining between them. Germline V CDR1 and CDR2: KGHSH, LQKENI. The CDR3 length is 14 residues. The CDR3: CASSPGGGSYEQYF. The CDR3 DNA follows: TGTGCCAGCTCACCAGGGGGCGGATCCTACGAGCAGTACTTC.

This chain uses TRBV2 with TRBJ2-2; a weak D match, TRBD1 (6 bases). This CDR3 spans 13 amino acids. V lost 10 bases and J lost 1, with 10 bases in between. Germline CDR1 is SNHLY and CDR2 is FYNNEI. The CDR3 loop is CATGQKNTGELFF. CDR3 nucleotide sequence: TGTGCCACCGGACAGAAGAACACCGGGGAGCTGTTTTTT.

This clone was seen a few times. The chain uses TRBV6-1 and TRBJ1-6, with 8 bases aligning to TRBD1. With 6 bases clipped from V and 4 bases from J, the junction kept 5 bases outside the gene matches. This CDR3 comprises 15 residues. Germline V gives CDR1 MNHNS, CDR2 SASEGT. The CDR3 sequence is CASSRTGPYNSPLHF. CDR3 coding DNA: TGTGCCAGCAGCCGGACAGGGCCTTATAATTCACCCCTCCACTTT.

Regarding this clone: The junction departs from germline at one end; a sequencing error may be responsible. V usage is TRBV7-2 and J usage is TRBJ1-2, with 8 nucleotides matching TRBD1. The V gene's germline CDR1 is SGHTA and CDR2 FQGNSA. This CDR3 is 16 amino acids long. The CDR3 DNA sequence: TGTGTCAGCAGCTTCTCCGGACAGGGATTAATGTATGGCTACACCTTC. Its protein product is CVSSFSGQGLMYGYTF.

This sequence joins TRBV7-2 and TRBJ1-5; no firm D call. The length of the CDR3 is 16 residues. From germline, CDR1 is SGHTA and CDR2 FQGNSA. V was trimmed by 4 bases and J by 3 bases, leaving 16 bases between them. CDR3 nucleotide sequence: TGTGCCAGCAGCTCCTTAGGTCCCTACTCCAATCAGCCCCAGCATTTT. Translated: CASSSLGPYSNQPQHF.

The J gene is TRBJ1-1, the V gene TRBV6-5; TRBD1 might be the D (6 bases). Trimming pared 4 bases from V and 1 base from J, leaving 10 bases between. CDR1 and CDR2 (germline): MNHEY, SVGAGI. The CDR3 has 14 residues. The CDR3, as DNA: TGTGCCAGCAGTTCTAACAGGGCGAACACTGAAGCTTTCTTT. Amino acids: CASSSNRANTEAFF.

J is TRBJ2-1 and V is TRBV7-2, with a tentative D call TRBD2 (6 bases). Trimming took off 2 bases at V and 2 bases at J, with 10 bases between the two ends. This CDR3 has 15 residues. Germline CDR1 and CDR2: SGHTA and FQGNSA. This CDR3 reads CASSLSSATYNEQFF. DNA of the CDR3: TGTGCCAGCAGCTTATCTAGCGCAACCTACAATGAGCAGTTCTTC.

The V and J genes are TRBV19 and TRBJ1-5, with no clear D. The V and J ends lost 2 bases and 2 bases respectively, with 19 bases between them. The CDR3 covers 18 residues. Germline CDR1 reads LNHDA; CDR2 reads SQIVND (reference sequence). Here the CDR3 DNA reads TGTGCCAGTAGTATATATCCCCCTGGCCGACTGGGCAATCAGCCCCAGCATTTT. It encodes CASSIYPPGRLGNQPQHF.

V usage is TRBV30 and J usage is TRBJ1-5; possibly TRBD1 for D (5 bases). The CDR3 consists of 11 residues. V was trimmed by 2 bases and J by 10 bases, leaving 9 bases between them. The germline CDR1 and CDR2 sequences are GTSNPN and SVGIG (reference sequence). CDR3 loop: CAWSLGGPQHF. CDR3 bases: TGTGCCTGGAGTCTCGGGGGTCCCCAGCATTTT.

V and J are TRBV25-1 and TRBJ2-3; 7 bases fit TRBD2. The germline CDR1 and CDR2 sequences are MGHDK and SYGVNS. CDR3 length: 16 residues. V trimming: 4 bases; J trimming: 5 bases; junction bases outside the gene matches: 12. The DNA for the CDR3 is TGTGCCAGCAGTGTTTTGACTAGCTTTGGGAGAGATACGCAGTATTTT. Translating gives CASSVLTSFGRDTQYF.

This CDR3 reads CASSPLAGASGELFF. The CDR3 DNA reads TGTGCCAGCAGCCCCCTGGCAGGGGCATCGGGGGAGCTGTTTTTT. The gene calls are TRBV7-9 and TRBJ2-2; a possible D gene is TRBD1 (6 bases). There are 15 residues in the CDR3. The germline CDR1 and CDR2 sequences are SEHNR and FQNEAQ (reference sequence). Trimming left V 5 bases short and J 8 bases short, with 18 bases between.

This clone was seen more than once but under ten times. The chain is built from TRBV10-1 and TRBJ1-2; unclear D gene. This CDR3 contains 13 residues. V gave up 0 bases and J gave up 4 bases, with 6 bases separating them. Per germline, CDR1 WNHNN and CDR2 SYGVQD (reference sequence). CDR3 nucleotides: TGCGCCAGCAGTGAGTCACGGGGCTATGGCTACACCTTC. Translation: CASSESRGYGYTF.

The genes are TRBV30 and TRBJ1-2; tentative D call: TRBD1 (6 bases). CDR1 and CDR2 from the germline V gene are GTSNPN and SVGIG (reference sequence). The CDR3 has 13 residues. The V and J ends lost 7 bases and 5 bases respectively, with 17 bases between them. The CDR3 sequence: CASTRGNSYGYTF. DNA for the CDR3: TGTGCCTCAACCAGGGGAAACTCTTATGGCTACACCTTC. The full variable domain, with the rest looked up from reference TRBV30 and TRBJ1-2, is SQTIHQWPATLVQPVGSPLSLECTVEGTSNPNLYWYRQAAGRGLQLLFYSVGIGQISSEVPQNLSASRPQDRQFILSSKKLLLSDSGFYLCASTRGNSYGYTFGSGTRLTVV.

The chain recombines TRBV27 with TRBJ1-6, with D maybe TRBD1 (5 bases). This CDR3 is built from 16 residues. The germline V gene encodes CDR1 MNHEY and CDR2 SMNVEV (reference sequence). V was cut by 3 bases and J by 7 bases, with 16 bases left in between. The CDR3 region has the DNA TGTGCCAGCAGTTTGGGGGGGTTAATAAAAAATTCACCCCTCCACTTT. The encoded protein is CASSLGGLIKNSPLHF.

The genes are TRBV20-1 and TRBJ1-2; D perhaps matches TRBD1 (5 bases). CDR3 length: 11 residues. The ends were cut back, 3 bases at V and 7 bases at J, with 9 bases in the middle. Germline CDR1 reads DFQATT; CDR2 reads SNEGSKA (reference sequence). The CDR3 is CSASGTGGYTF. DNA for the CDR3: TGCAGTGCTAGCGGGACCGGTGGCTACACCTTC.

The CDR3 region has the DNA TGTGCCAGCAGCTATAACCTAGGCTACGAGCAGTACTTC. It specifies CASSYNLGYEQYF. The V and J genes are TRBV7-3 and TRBJ2-7; D call uncertain. This CDR3 contains 13 residues. V was pared by 4 bases and J by 3 bases, with 10 bases between. Germline lookup yields CDR1 SGHTA and CDR2 FQGTGA.

The chain links TRBV4-1 to TRBJ2-7; 7 bases align to TRBD1. The CDR3 length is 15 residues. V lost 2 bases and J lost 6; bases outside the gene matches: 10. Germline V gene lookup returns CDR1 MGHRA and CDR2 YSYEKL. The CDR3 bases are TGCGCCAGCAGCCAAACGGGCCAGGGGGTGGGCGAGCAGTACTTC. Protein product: CASSQTGQGVGEQYF.

Only a few counts were recorded for this clone. The chain combines TRBV4-2 with TRBJ2-1; 15 bases are a match to TRBD2. The CDR3 sequence is 22 residues long. Losses at the gene ends were 0 bases for V and 10 bases for J; bases not matched to a gene: 22. CDR1 LGHNA and CDR2 YNFKEQ come from the germline V gene. In DNA, the CDR3 is TGTGCCAGCAGCCAAGAACTTCCTCCCGGGACTAGCGGGGGGACGGGTGGGGGGGAGCAGTTCTTC. Translating it yields CASSQELPPGTSGGTGGGEQFF.

The genes are TRBV7-9 and TRBJ1-1; perhaps TRBD1 as D (5 bases). The CDR3 extends over 15 amino acids. Germline V gene lookup returns CDR1 SEHNR and CDR2 FQNEAQ (reference sequence). V lost 5 bases, J lost 4 bases, and 17 bases lay in between. The CDR3 DNA sequence: TGTGCCAGCAGCAATCGGGGTCGGGGCGGCACTGAAGCTTTCTTT. This translates into CASSNRGRGGTEAFF.

This clone showed up just once. The chain has TRBV6-1 and TRBJ2-5, with 8 bases identical to TRBD2. The J call may be wrong; the DNA end is better matched by TRBJ2-7. CDR1 and CDR2 (germline): MNHNS, SASEGT. This CDR3 spans 12 amino acids. CDR3 region: CASGTSSYEQYF. CDR3 coding DNA: TGTGCCAGCGGGACTAGCTCCTACGAGCAGTACTTC.

This chain uses TRBV29-1 with TRBJ2-7, with TRBD1 matching over 8 bases. CDR1 is SQVTM, CDR2 ANQGSEA, per germline. The V gene end was trimmed by 6 bases and the J gene end by 4 bases; junction bases not matched to a gene: 5. This CDR3 is 12 amino acids long. Here the CDR3 reads CSVTRDRYEQYF. The CDR3 nucleotides are TGCAGCGTGACTCGGGACAGGTACGAGCAGTACTTC.

V and J are TRBV28 and TRBJ1-2, with D perhaps matching TRBD1 (6 bases). Trimming cost V 10 bases and J 4 bases, with 19 bases left between them. Looked up from germline, CDR1 is MDHEN and CDR2 is SYDVKM. CDR3 size: 14 residues. In DNA, the CDR3 is TGTGCCACTCTCCAGCAGGGGAAGGCCTATGGCTACACCTTC. This gives the protein CATLQQGKAYGYTF.

V usage is TRBV30 and J usage is TRBJ1-3; D is unclear. V lost 4 bases to trimming and J lost 0 bases, with 10 bases between them. The germline CDR1 and CDR2 sequences are GTSNPN and SVGIG (reference sequence). The CDR3 has 14 residues. This CDR3 is CAWNTQNSGNTIYF. The CDR3 DNA is TGTGCCTGGAATACTCAGAACTCTGGAAACACCATATATTTT. Full variable domain (remainder filled in from reference TRBV30 and TRBJ1-3): SQTIHQWPATLVQPVGSPLSLECTVEGTSNPNLYWYRQAAGRGLQLLFYSVGIGQISSEVPQNLSASRPQDRQFILSSKKLLLSDSGFYLCAWNTQNSGNTIYFGEGSWLTVV.

This chain uses TRBV6-6 with TRBJ2-7; 9 nucleotides agree with TRBD1. Germline CDR1 and CDR2: MNHNY and SVGAGI (reference sequence). The CDR3 is 16 amino acids. V lost 1 base, J lost 4 bases, and 8 bases stayed unmatched. The CDR3: CASSYFPMDRGYEQYF. CDR3 in DNA: TGTGCCAGCAGTTACTTCCCGATGGACAGGGGATACGAGCAGTACTTC.